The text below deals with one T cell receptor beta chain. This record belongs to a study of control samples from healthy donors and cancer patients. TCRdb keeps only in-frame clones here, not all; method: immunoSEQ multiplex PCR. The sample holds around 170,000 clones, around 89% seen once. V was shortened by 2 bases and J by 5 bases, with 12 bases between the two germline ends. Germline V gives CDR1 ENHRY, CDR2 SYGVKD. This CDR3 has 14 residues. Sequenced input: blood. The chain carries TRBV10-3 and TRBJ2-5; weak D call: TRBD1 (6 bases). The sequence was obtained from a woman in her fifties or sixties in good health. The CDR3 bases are TGTGCCATCAGTGAGCCGGCTGGGGGCGAGACCCAGTACTTC. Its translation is CAISEPAGGETQYF.